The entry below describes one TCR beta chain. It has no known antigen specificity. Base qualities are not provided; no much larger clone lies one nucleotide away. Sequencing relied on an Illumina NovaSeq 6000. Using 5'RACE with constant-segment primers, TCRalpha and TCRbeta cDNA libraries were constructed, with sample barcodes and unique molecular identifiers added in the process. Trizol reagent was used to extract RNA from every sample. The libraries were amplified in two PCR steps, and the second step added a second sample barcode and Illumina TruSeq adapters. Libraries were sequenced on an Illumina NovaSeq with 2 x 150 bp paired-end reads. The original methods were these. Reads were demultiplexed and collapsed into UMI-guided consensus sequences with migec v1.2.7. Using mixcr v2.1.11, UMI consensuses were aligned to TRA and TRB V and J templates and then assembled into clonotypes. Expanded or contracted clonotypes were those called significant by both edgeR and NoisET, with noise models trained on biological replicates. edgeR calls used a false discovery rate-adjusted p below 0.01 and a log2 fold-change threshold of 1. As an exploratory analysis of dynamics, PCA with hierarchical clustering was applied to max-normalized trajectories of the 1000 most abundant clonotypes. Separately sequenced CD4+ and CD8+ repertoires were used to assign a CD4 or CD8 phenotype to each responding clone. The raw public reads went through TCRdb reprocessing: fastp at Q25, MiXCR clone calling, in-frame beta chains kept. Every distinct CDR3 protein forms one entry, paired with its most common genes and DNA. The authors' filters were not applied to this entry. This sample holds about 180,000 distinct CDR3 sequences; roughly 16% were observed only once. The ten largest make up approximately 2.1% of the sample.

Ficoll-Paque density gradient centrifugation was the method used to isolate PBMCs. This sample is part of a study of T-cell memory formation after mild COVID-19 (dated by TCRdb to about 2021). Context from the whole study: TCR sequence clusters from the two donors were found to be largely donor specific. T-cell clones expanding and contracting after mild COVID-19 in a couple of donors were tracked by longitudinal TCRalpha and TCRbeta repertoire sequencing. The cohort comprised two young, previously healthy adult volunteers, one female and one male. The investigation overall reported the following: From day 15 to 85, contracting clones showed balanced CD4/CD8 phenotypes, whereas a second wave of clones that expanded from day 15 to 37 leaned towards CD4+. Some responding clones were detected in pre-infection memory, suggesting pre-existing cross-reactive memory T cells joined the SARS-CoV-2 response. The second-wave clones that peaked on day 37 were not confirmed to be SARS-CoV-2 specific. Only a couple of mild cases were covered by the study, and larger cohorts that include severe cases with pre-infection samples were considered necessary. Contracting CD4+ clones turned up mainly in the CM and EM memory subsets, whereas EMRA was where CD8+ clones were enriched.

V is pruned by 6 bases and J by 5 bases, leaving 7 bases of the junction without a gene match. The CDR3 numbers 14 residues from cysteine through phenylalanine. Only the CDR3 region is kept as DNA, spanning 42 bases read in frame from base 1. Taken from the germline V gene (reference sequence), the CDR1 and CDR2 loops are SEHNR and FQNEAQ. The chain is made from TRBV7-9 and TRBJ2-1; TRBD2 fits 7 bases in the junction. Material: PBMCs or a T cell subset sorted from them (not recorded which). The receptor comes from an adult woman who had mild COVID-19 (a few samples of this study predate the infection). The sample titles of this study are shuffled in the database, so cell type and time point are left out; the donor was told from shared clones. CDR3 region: CASRESGIHNEQFF. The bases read TGTGCCAGCAGGGAGAGCGGGATACACAATGAGCAGTTCTTC.